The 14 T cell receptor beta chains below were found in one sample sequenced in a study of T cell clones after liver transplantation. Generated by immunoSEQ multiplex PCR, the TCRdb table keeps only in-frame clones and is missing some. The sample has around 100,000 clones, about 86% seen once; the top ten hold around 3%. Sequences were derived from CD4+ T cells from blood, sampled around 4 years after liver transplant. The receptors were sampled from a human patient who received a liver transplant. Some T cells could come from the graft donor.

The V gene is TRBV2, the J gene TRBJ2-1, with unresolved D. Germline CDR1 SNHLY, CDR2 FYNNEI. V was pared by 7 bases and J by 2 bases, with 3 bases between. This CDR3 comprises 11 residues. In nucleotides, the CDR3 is TGTGCCAGCAACACCTACAATGAGCAGTTCTTC. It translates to CASNTYNEQFF. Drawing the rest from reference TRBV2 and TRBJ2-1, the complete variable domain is EPEVTQTPSHQVTQMGQEVILRCVPISNHLYFYWYRQILGQKVEFLVSFYNNEISEKSEIFDDQFSVERPDGSNFTLKIRSTKLEDSAMYFCASNTYNEQFFGPGTRLTVL.

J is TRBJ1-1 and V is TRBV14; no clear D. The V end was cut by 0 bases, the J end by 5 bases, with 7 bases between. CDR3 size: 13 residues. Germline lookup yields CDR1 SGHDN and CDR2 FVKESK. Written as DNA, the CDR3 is TGTGCCAGCAGCCAAGATATGCAGACTGAAGCTTTCTTT. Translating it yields CASSQDMQTEAFF.

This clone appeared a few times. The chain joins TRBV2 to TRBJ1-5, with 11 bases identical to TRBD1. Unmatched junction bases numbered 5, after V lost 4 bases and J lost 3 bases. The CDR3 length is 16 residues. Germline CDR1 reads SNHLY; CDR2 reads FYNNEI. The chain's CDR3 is CASSGTGGSSNQPQHF. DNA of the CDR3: TGTGCCAGCAGTGGGACAGGGGGCTCCTCCAATCAGCCCCAGCATTTT.

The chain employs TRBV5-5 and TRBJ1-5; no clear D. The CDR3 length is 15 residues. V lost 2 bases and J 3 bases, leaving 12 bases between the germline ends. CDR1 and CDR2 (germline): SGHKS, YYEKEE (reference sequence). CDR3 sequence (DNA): TGTGCCAGCAGCTTAACGGCGGATTACAATCAGCCCCAGCATTTT. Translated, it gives CASSLTADYNQPQHF.

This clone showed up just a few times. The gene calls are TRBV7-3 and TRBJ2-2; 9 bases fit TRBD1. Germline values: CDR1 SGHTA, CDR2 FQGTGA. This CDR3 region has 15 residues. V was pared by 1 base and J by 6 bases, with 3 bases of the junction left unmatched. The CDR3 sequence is CASSLMGQGAGELFF. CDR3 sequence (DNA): TGTGCCAGCAGCTTAATGGGACAGGGCGCCGGGGAGCTGTTTTTT.

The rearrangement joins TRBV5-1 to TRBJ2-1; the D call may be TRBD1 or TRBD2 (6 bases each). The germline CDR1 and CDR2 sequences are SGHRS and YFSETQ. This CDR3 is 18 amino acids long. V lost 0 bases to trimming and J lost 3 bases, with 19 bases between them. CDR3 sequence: CASSLALGFGGSYNEQFF. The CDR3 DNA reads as TGCGCCAGCAGCTTGGCCCTAGGGTTCGGGGGCAGCTACAATGAGCAGTTCTTC.

The DNA of the CDR3 is TGCGCCAGCAGCTTGGCAATAGCGGGAGGGCTCCCACAAGAGACCCAGTACTTC. It yields the protein CASSLAIAGGLPQETQYF. The chain joins TRBV5-1 to TRBJ2-5; 11 nucleotides align to TRBD2. The V and J ends lost 0 bases and 2 bases, in that order; junction bases with no gene match: 9. The germline V gene encodes CDR1 SGHRS and CDR2 YFSETQ. CDR3 length: 18 amino acids.

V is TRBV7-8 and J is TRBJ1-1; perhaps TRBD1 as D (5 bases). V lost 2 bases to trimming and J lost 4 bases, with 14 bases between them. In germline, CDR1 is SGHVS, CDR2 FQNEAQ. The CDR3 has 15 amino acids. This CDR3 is CASSLSGMGVTEAFF. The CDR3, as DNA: TGTGCCAGCAGCTTAAGCGGGATGGGGGTCACTGAAGCTTTCTTT.

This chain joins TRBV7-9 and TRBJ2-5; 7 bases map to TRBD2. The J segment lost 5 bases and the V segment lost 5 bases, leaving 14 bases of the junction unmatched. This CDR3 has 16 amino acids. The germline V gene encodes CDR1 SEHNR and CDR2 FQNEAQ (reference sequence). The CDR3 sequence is CASSRGGGGGGETQYF. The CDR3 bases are TGTGCCAGCAGCCGCGGCGGGGGAGGTGGTGGGGAGACCCAGTACTTC.

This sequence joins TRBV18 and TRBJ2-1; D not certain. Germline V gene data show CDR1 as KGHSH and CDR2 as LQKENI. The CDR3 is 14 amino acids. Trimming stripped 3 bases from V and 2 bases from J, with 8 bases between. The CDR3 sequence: CASSPSLTYNEQFF. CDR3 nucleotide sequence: TGTGCCAGCTCACCGTCCCTAACCTACAATGAGCAGTTCTTC. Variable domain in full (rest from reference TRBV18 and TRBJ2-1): NAGVMQNPRHLVRRRGQEARLRCSPMKGHSHVYWYRQLPEEGLKFMVYLQKENIIDESGMPKERFSAEFPKEGPSILRIQQVVRGDSAAYFCASSPSLTYNEQFFGPGTRLTVL.

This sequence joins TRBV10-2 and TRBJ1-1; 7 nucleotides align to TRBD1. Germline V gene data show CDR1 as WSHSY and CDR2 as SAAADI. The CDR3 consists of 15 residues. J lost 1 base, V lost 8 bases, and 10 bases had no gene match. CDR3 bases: TGCGCCAGCGTCGACAGGGAAGGAGGGAACACTGAAGCTTTCTTT. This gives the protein CASVDREGGNTEAFF.

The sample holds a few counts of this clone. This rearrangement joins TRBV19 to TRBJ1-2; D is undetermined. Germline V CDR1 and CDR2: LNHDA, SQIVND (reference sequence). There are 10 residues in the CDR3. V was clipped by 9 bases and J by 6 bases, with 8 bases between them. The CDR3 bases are TGTGCCAGCTACGAAAATGGCTACACCTTC. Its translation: CASYENGYTF.

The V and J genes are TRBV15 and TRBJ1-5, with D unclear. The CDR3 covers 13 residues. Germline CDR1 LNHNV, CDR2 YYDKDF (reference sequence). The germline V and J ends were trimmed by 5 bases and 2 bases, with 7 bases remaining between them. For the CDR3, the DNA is TGTGCCACCAGCTCGCAGGGCAATCAGCCCCAGCATTTT. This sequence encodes CATSSQGNQPQHF.

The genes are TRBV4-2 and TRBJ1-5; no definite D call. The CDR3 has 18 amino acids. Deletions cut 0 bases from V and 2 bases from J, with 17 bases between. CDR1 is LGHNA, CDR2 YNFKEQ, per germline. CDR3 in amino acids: CASSQDRIAGGGNQPQHF. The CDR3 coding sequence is TGTGCCAGCAGCCAAGATCGAATTGCGGGTGGGGGCAATCAGCCCCAGCATTTT.